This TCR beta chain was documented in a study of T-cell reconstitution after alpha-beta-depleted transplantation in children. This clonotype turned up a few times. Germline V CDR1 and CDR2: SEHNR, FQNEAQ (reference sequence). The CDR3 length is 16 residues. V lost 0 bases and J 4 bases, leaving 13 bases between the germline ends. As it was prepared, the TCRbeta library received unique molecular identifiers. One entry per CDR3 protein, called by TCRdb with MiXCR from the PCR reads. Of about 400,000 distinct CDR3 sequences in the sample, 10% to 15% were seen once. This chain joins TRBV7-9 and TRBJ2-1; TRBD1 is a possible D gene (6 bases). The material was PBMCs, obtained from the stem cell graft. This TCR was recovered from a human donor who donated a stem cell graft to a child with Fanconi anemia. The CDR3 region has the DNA TGTGCCAGCAGCTTAGCGTCAGGGGTACATTACAATGAGCAGTTCTTC. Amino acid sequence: CASSLASGVHYNEQFF. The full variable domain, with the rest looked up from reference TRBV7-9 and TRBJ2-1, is DTGVSQNPRHKITKRGQNVTFRCDPISEHNRLYWYRQTLGQGPEFLTYFQNEAQLEKSRLLSDRFSAERPKGSFSTLEIQRTEQGDSAMYLCASSLASGVHYNEQFFGPGTRLTVL.